This T cell receptor (beta chain) was profiled in a study of T cells after posttransplantation cyclophosphamide. Study observations and caveats: Recipient CMV seropositivity and CMV reactivation strongly tracked TRB clonality. Later blood repertoires were often dominated by clones from the donor CD8+ memory compartment.

Peripheral blood was collected from the related graft donor on the marrow donation day. This clone was seen many times. Its antigen is unknown. Germline CDR1 SGDLS, CDR2 YYNGEE. V gave up 0 bases and J gave up 2 bases, with 6 bases separating them. This CDR3 contains 14 residues. The table came from immunoSEQ multiplex PCR; TCRdb's copy has only in-frame clones and leaves some out. This sample comprises 20,000 to 30,000 clones, none seen once only. The clonotype was recovered from a woman aged 45 to 65 in good health, CMV-negative, and a related stem cell transplant donor. The rearrangement uses TRBV9 and TRBJ1-3; perhaps TRBD1 as D (6 bases). Sequenced sample: PBMCs. The CDR3 region is CASSVAGAGNTIYF. The CDR3 DNA reads as TGTGCCAGCAGCGTAGCAGGGGCTGGAAACACCATATATTTT.